This T cell receptor beta chain was captured in a study of graft-versus-host responses after intestinal transplantation. Study summary: Each transplant was multivisceral, liver-intestinal, or isolated intestinal. Anti-thymocyte globulin served as induction for all recipients, who then took tacrolimus and steroids for about three years. Findings and limits, study-wide: Ileal or blood samples showed some GvH clones first, and such clones were also found in recipient marrow.

Comment on this clone: No antigen is known for it.

Method: immunoSEQ multiplex PCR; TCRdb's copy keeps in-frame clones and lacks some. The sample records 41,000 or so clones, roughly 96% being singletons. The CDR3 is 17 residues long. In germline, CDR1 is SGHVS, CDR2 FQNEAQ. This receptor was obtained from a human donor who was the organ donor for an intestinal transplant. This chain joins TRBV7-8 and TRBJ2-5; D is perhaps TRBD1 (8 bases). The DNA end is a closer match to TRBJ2-7, so the J assignment may be wrong. The sample consisted of unstimulated CD8+ T cells sorted from spleen or lymph node cells, taken before transplant. CDR3 sequence (DNA): TGTGCCAGCAGCTTATTCGTTGGACAGGGACTATCCTACGAGCAGTACTTC. This codes for CASSLFVGQGLSYEQYF.